The 5 T cell receptor beta chains below all came from one sample that was sequenced in a study of shared clonotypes between healthy human individuals. Only in-frame clones appear in the TCRdb table, and some are missing; sequencing was by immunoSEQ multiplex PCR. Among about 2,500,000 clones listed, approximately 94% were seen once. The sample comprised naive CD4+ T cells sorted from blood. Subset given: CD45RA+ positively selected. The receptors stem from a man aged 18 to 29 in good health.

The chain joins TRBV30 to TRBJ1-3; 9 nucleotides agree with TRBD1. This CDR3 is built from 14 residues. The J segment lost 4 bases and the V segment lost 3 bases, leaving 4 bases of the junction unmatched. Germline CDR1 is GTSNPN and CDR2 is SVGIG (reference sequence). Here the CDR3 DNA reads TGTGCCTGGAGGAGACAGGGGGTCGGAAACACCATATATTTT. It specifies CAWRRQGVGNTIYF.

The chain couples TRBV6-1 to TRBJ2-1; the D call may be TRBD1 or TRBD2 (5 bases each). The V gene's germline CDR1 is MNHNS and CDR2 SASEGT. Trimming removed 4 bases from V and 2 bases from J, with 9 bases in between. The CDR3 length is 14 residues. The CDR3 sequence: CASSVTGPYNEQFF. The CDR3 region has the DNA TGTGCCAGCAGTGTGACGGGGCCCTACAATGAGCAGTTCTTC.

The chain uses TRBV30 and TRBJ1-6; a weak D match, TRBD1 (5 bases). Trimming left V 7 bases short and J 2 bases short, with 12 bases between. Per the germline V gene, CDR1 is GTSNPN and CDR2 is SVGIG (reference sequence). CDR3 length: 14 amino acids. As DNA, the CDR3 is TGTGCCTCGAGGGGACTCCCCTATAATTCACCCCTCCACTTT. Its protein product is CASRGLPYNSPLHF.

The chain couples TRBV5-6 to TRBJ2-3; 12 bases align to TRBD2. The germline V gene encodes CDR1 SGHDT and CDR2 YYEEEE. V shed 0 bases, J shed 6 bases, and the junction held 8 bases outside the gene matches. The length of the CDR3 is 17 residues. DNA of the CDR3: TGTGCCAGCAGCTTGGCCCTGACTAGCGGGGGAATTGATACGCAGTATTTT. As protein: CASSLALTSGGIDTQYF.

This clone was counted between two and nine times. The chain couples TRBV18 to TRBJ2-6; 7 nucleotides agree with TRBD2. The CDR3 runs 17 residues. Per germline, CDR1 KGHSH and CDR2 LQKENI. Germline trimming cut 3 bases from V and 2 bases from J; bases unmatched to any gene: 7. CDR3 protein: CASSPPGGLAGANVLTF. The CDR3 DNA sequence: TGTGCCAGCTCACCCCCGGGGGGTCTCGCTGGGGCCAACGTCCTGACTTTC.